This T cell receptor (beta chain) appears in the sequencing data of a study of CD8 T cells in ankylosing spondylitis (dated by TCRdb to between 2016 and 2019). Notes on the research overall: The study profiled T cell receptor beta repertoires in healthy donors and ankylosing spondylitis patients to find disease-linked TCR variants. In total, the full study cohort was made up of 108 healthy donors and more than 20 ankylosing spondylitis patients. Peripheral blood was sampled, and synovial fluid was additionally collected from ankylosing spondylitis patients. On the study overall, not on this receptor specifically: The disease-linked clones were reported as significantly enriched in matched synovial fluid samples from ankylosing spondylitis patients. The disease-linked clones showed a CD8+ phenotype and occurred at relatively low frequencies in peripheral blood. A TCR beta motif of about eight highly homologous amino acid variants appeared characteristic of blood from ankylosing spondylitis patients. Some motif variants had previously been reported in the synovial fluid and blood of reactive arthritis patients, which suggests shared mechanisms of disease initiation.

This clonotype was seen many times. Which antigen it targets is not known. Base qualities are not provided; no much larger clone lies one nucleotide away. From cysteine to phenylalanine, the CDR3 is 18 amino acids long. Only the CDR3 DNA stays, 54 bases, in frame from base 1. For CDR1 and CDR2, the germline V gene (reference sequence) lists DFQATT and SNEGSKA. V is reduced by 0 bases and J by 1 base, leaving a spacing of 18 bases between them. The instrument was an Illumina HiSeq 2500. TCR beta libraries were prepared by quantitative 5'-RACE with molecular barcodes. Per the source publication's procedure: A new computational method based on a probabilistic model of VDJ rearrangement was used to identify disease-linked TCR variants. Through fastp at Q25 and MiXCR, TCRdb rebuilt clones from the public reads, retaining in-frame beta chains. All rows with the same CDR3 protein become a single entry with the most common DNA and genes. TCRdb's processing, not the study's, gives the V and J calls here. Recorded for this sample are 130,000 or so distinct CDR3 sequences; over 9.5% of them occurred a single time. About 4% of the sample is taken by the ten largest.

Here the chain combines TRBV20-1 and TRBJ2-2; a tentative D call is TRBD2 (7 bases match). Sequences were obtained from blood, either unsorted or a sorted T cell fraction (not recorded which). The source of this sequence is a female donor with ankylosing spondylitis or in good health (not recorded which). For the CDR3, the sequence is CSARDQAGQPLNTGELFF. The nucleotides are TGCAGTGCTAGAGATCAAGCGGGACAACCTCTGAACACCGGGGAGCTGTTTTTT.